Sequencing of this TCR beta chain was carried out in a study of beta chain features in type 1 diabetes. Study results and limitations: Researchers report that Type 1 diabetes patients had moderately but significantly shorter TCRB CDR3s across all four CD4+ subsets.

As to this clone: Its target is unknown.

Expressed TCRB transcripts were sequenced, since all the RNA that had been isolated was reverse transcribed. The data were produced by immunoSEQ multiplex PCR, yet TCRdb's version contains in-frame clones alone and is incomplete. The data hold hundreds of thousands of clones, with about a tenth observed a single time. There are 16 residues in the CDR3. The V and J ends lost 5 bases and 0 bases, in that order; junction bases with no gene match: 7. CDR1 and CDR2 from the germline V gene are SGHAT and FQNNGV. Sequenced: central memory CD4+ T cells from blood. This sequence was found in a man between 25 and 39 years old with type 1 diabetes. The V gene is TRBV11-2, the J gene TRBJ2-1; the match to TRBD2 covers 7 bases. CDR3 amino acids: CASSRGGGNSYNEQFF. In DNA form, the CDR3 reads TGTGCCAGCAGCCGCGGGGGTGGGAACTCCTACAATGAGCAGTTCTTC.